Below, 26 T cell receptor beta chains from the same sample are listed, as sequenced in a study of lymphopenia after photon versus proton radiotherapy. Repertoires were generated with immunoSEQ multiplex PCR, while TCRdb's copy carries only in-frame clones and drops some. The sample records approximately 47,000 clones, roughly 85% being singletons. Sequencing was performed on peripheral blood, taken from a patient treated with photon-based radiotherapy. The origin of the receptors is a man aged 35-49 years with gastric cancer.

The chain uses TRBV11-1 and TRBJ1-3; 8 positions match TRBD1. This CDR3 comprises 16 residues. Unmatched junction bases numbered 9, after V lost 5 bases and J lost 3 bases. CDR1 SGHAT and CDR2 FQDESV come from the germline V gene (reference sequence). CDR3 amino acids: CASSTQGARGGNTIYF. The CDR3 coding sequence is TGTGCCAGCAGCACTCAGGGGGCCCGGGGTGGAAACACCATATATTTT.

The chain combines TRBV18 with TRBJ1-1; 8 nucleotides agree with TRBD1. J lost 0 bases, V lost 6 bases, and 12 bases had no gene match. The CDR3 extends over 17 amino acids. Germline CDR1 KGHSH, CDR2 LQKENI. The CDR3 bases are TGTGCCAGCTCCCCTGGGACAGGTAATCGAATGAACACTGAAGCTTTCTTT. Its translation: CASSPGTGNRMNTEAFF.

This chain connects TRBV12-5 to TRBJ1-1; no reliable D call. This CDR3 region has 14 residues. Trimming took off 1 base at V and 0 bases at J, with 6 bases between the two ends. Germline assignment: CDR1 LGHNT and CDR2 FRNRAP. CDR3 residues: CASGLGTVNTEAFF. The CDR3 coding sequence is TGTGCTAGTGGTTTGGGGACGGTGAACACTGAAGCTTTCTTT.

The genes are TRBV11-3 and TRBJ2-5; D may be TRBD2 (7 bases). Germline CDR1 is SGHNT and CDR2 is YENEEA. The CDR3 is 16 residues long. With 1 base removed from V and 2 bases from J, the gap between germline ends came to 14 bases. DNA of the CDR3: TGTGCCAGCAGCTTAGGACCACGGGGGGCGCAAGAGACCCAGTACTTC. Its protein product is CASSLGPRGAQETQYF.

This clone was counted once. This chain links TRBV5-1 with TRBJ1-2, with D maybe TRBD1 (6 bases). V lost 0 bases and J 7 bases, leaving 13 bases between the germline ends. The CDR3 sequence is 14 residues long. From germline, CDR1 is SGHRS and CDR2 YFSETQ. The CDR3 is CASSLESGDSGYTF. The CDR3 DNA reads TGCGCCAGCAGCTTGGAGTCAGGGGATAGTGGCTACACCTTC.

Turning to this clone: The same CDR3 can be traced to other DNA sequences in this sample. This chain joins TRBV2 and TRBJ2-1; tentative D call: TRBD1 (6 bases). CDR3 length equals 13 residues. From germline, CDR1 is SNHLY and CDR2 FYNNEI. V was cut by 4 bases and J by 6 bases, with 10 bases left in between. The CDR3 DNA reads as TGTGCCAGCAGTGGGGGGCTAGTCAATGAGCAGTTCTTC. This codes for CASSGGLVNEQFF.

The chain links TRBV18 to TRBJ1-4, with a possible D match to TRBD1 (6 bases). CDR1 and CDR2 (germline): KGHSH, LQKENI. The germline V and J ends were trimmed by 1 base and 0 bases, with 12 bases remaining between them. This CDR3 is 17 amino acids long. The CDR3 region has the DNA TGTGCCAGCTCACCACGGGGGGGGCTCACAACTAATGAAAAACTGTTTTTT. Its protein is CASSPRGGLTTNEKLFF. Supplemented by reference TRBV18 and TRBJ1-4, the full variable domain reads NAGVMQNPRHLVRRRGQEARLRCSPMKGHSHVYWYRQLPEEGLKFMVYLQKENIIDESGMPKERFSAEFPKEGPSILRIQQVVRGDSAAYFCASSPRGGLTTNEKLFFGSGTQLSVL.

The chain recombines TRBV19 with TRBJ1-2; no clear D gene. The V and J ends lost 0 bases and 8 bases respectively, with 13 bases between them. CDR3 size: 14 residues. Per the germline V gene, CDR1 is LNHDA and CDR2 is SQIVND (reference sequence). The CDR3 is CASSIDPAPGGYTF. The CDR3 DNA reads TGTGCCAGTAGTATAGACCCGGCGCCCGGAGGCTACACCTTC.

This clone was counted once. The chain carries TRBV19 and TRBJ2-5, with TRBD2 matching 10 bases. CDR3 length: 17 residues. Germline V CDR1 and CDR2: LNHDA, SQIVND (reference sequence). J was trimmed by 5 bases and V by 3 bases; bases with no gene match: 12. This chain's CDR3 is CASSMEPSGGREETQYF. The CDR3, as DNA: TGTGCCAGTAGTATGGAGCCTAGCGGGGGCCGGGAGGAGACCCAGTACTTC.

V usage is TRBV18 and J usage is TRBJ2-1, with D tentatively TRBD1 or TRBD2 (5 bases each). The CDR3 runs 16 residues. The V gene lost 4 bases and the J gene lost 0 bases, with 13 bases spanning the gap. Germline V lookup: CDR1 KGHSH, CDR2 LQKENI. The CDR3 DNA is TGTGCCAGCTCACTACGAGGGGAGAGCTCCTACAATGAGCAGTTCTTC. As protein: CASSLRGESSYNEQFF.

The chain carries TRBV5-6 and TRBJ1-2; 7 nucleotides line up with TRBD1. V shed 2 bases and J 3 bases; nucleotides not matched to a gene: 7. The germline CDR1 and CDR2 sequences are SGHDT and YYEEEE. The CDR3 spans 15 residues. The CDR3 DNA reads as TGTGCCAGCAGCTTAAACAGGGGTGGGTACTATGGCTACACCTTC. It translates to CASSLNRGGYYGYTF.

This clone was counted a few times. This chain uses TRBV6-1 with TRBJ1-6; possibly TRBD1 for D (5 bases). Germline V gene data show CDR1 as MNHNS and CDR2 as SASEGT. V lost 8 bases and J lost 8, with 16 bases in between. The CDR3 spans 14 residues. CDR3 amino acids: CASVARGGYSPLHF. The CDR3 DNA is TGTGCCAGCGTAGCGCGGGGGGGATATTCACCCCTCCACTTT.

The genes are TRBV2 and TRBJ2-5, with D maybe TRBD1 (5 bases). The germline V gene has CDR1 SNHLY and CDR2 FYNNEI. The CDR3 is made up of 15 amino acids. Between the trimmed V and J ends, which lost 2 bases and 2 bases, there was a span of 12 bases. Here the CDR3 reads CASSEQGQGQETQYF. The CDR3, as DNA: TGTGCCAGCAGTGAACAAGGGCAGGGACAAGAGACCCAGTACTTC.

CDR3 DNA sequence: TGCAGCGTTGACGGGGGAGGTTATGGCTACACCTTC. It specifies CSVDGGGYGYTF. J is TRBJ1-2 and V is TRBV29-1; TRBD1 is a possible D gene (5 bases). CDR3 length: 12 amino acids. From germline, CDR1 is SQVTM and CDR2 ANQGSEA. V was pared by 3 bases and J by 5 bases, with 10 bases between.

The rearrangement uses TRBV30 and TRBJ1-1, with a tentative D call TRBD1 (5 bases). The V end lost 1 base, the J end lost 6 bases, and 15 bases lay between the germline ends. Germline assignment: CDR1 GTSNPN and CDR2 SVGIG (reference sequence). This CDR3 spans 14 amino acids. Here the CDR3 reads CAWSAGMARPEAFF. CDR3 nucleotide sequence: TGTGCCTGGAGTGCAGGGATGGCGAGGCCTGAAGCTTTCTTT.

The chain joins TRBV7-9 to TRBJ2-5; no firm D call. Germline-derived CDR1 and CDR2 are SEHNR and FQNEAQ (reference sequence). V was clipped by 5 bases and J by 4 bases, with 8 bases between them. The CDR3 has 12 residues. CDR3 sequence (DNA): TGTGCCAGCAGCAGGGTCGGAGAGACCCAGTACTTC. Its protein product is CASSRVGETQYF.

The chain employs TRBV20-1 and TRBJ2-3; D is undetermined. The CDR3 totals 11 residues. In germline, CDR1 is DFQATT, CDR2 SNEGSKA (reference sequence). V was cut by 1 base and J by 4 bases, with 3 bases left in between. The CDR3 here is CSARAPDTQYF. The CDR3 nucleotides read TGCAGTGCTAGAGCACCAGATACGCAGTATTTT.

The chain links TRBV7-8 to TRBJ2-2, with TRBD1 matching 9 bases. In germline, CDR1 is SGHVS, CDR2 FQNEAQ. The CDR3 extends over 18 amino acids. Trimming removed 4 bases from V and 0 bases from J; junction bases left unmatched: 9. As DNA, the CDR3 is TGTGCCAGCAGCTCCACTAGGGGGACAGGGCCGAACACCGGGGAGCTGTTTTTT. Translating it yields CASSSTRGTGPNTGELFF.

In this sample, this clone turned up once. V is TRBV27 and J is TRBJ2-7; 11 nucleotides agree with TRBD2. The CDR3 totals 15 residues. From germline, CDR1 is MNHEY and CDR2 SMNVEV (reference sequence). V lost 3 bases to trimming and J lost 6 bases; unmatched junction nucleotides: 7. CDR3 sequence (DNA): TGTGCCAGCAGTTTGGTTAGCGGGGGGGCGGGCGAGCAGTACTTC. It yields the protein CASSLVSGGAGEQYF.

The V gene is TRBV30, the J gene TRBJ2-6; TRBD1 matches 10 bases. CDR1 and CDR2 from the germline V gene are GTSNPN and SVGIG (reference sequence). The CDR3 spans 19 residues. V was pared by 3 bases and J by 0 bases, with 11 bases of the junction left unmatched. Here the CDR3 DNA reads TGTGCCTGGAGGGGACAGGGGCTATGGGCGACCTCTGGGGCCAACGTCCTGACTTTC. This gives the protein CAWRGQGLWATSGANVLTF.

The genes are TRBV4-3 and TRBJ1-2; D is perhaps TRBD1 (5 bases). V gave up 3 bases and J gave up 6 bases, with 17 bases separating them. The germline V gene encodes CDR1 LGHNA and CDR2 YSLEER. This CDR3 is 15 amino acids long. CDR3 sequence: CASSQAGGAGNGYTF. The DNA of the CDR3 is TGCGCCAGCAGCCAGGCCGGAGGGGCCGGGAATGGCTACACCTTC.

The rearrangement uses TRBV7-9 and TRBJ2-3, with 7 nucleotides matching TRBD2. The CDR3 contains 17 residues. From germline, CDR1 is SEHNR and CDR2 FQNEAQ (reference sequence). With 7 bases clipped from V and 3 bases from J, the junction kept 16 bases outside the gene matches. The CDR3 spells CASTLGGTPGGTDTQYF. The CDR3 nucleotides are TGTGCCAGCACCCTAGGAGGGACCCCGGGGGGAACAGATACGCAGTATTTT.

The V and J genes are TRBV30 and TRBJ1-5, with D uncertain. V was shortened by 3 bases and J by 5 bases, with 11 bases between the two germline ends. The CDR3 loop spans 13 amino acids. Germline lookup yields CDR1 GTSNPN and CDR2 SVGIG (reference sequence). The CDR3 here is CAWSPAWDQPQHF. The CDR3, as DNA: TGTGCCTGGAGCCCCGCTTGGGATCAGCCCCAGCATTTT.

The chain couples TRBV30 to TRBJ1-5; 7 bases map to TRBD1. The CDR3 has 14 residues. The J segment lost 5 bases and the V segment lost 3 bases, leaving 7 bases of the junction unmatched. Germline V gene sequence: CDR1 GTSNPN, CDR2 SVGIG (reference sequence). The CDR3 loop is CAWSGGQRHQPQHF. CDR3 coding DNA: TGTGCCTGGAGCGGGGGACAGCGCCATCAGCCCCAGCATTTT.

This chain links TRBV27 with TRBJ2-5; a possible D gene is TRBD2 (5 bases). Between the trimmed V and J ends, which lost 0 bases and 9 bases, there was a span of 11 bases. Germline loops: CDR1 MNHEY, CDR2 SMNVEV (reference sequence). The CDR3 contains 13 residues. CDR3 amino acids: CASSLSLGRAQYF. The DNA of the CDR3 is TGTGCCAGCAGTTTATCCCTAGGGCGGGCCCAGTACTTC.

The chain couples TRBV6-1 to TRBJ2-7; D possibly uses TRBD1 or TRBD2 (6 bases each). Germline V lookup: CDR1 MNHNS, CDR2 SASEGT. V was trimmed by 1 base and J by 2 bases, leaving 9 bases between them. The CDR3 consists of 14 residues. CDR3 protein: CASSEGGGPYEQYF. CDR3 in DNA: TGTGCCAGCAGTGAAGGTGGGGGGCCCTACGAGCAGTACTTC.